The T cell receptor (beta chain) described here comes from a study of low-dose radiotherapy and immunotherapy resistance in tumors. This clonotype was counted many times. Time point indicated: after trial treatment. The treatment is: LDRT plus nivolumab, ipilimumab, low-dose cyclophosphamide and aspirin (RACIN trial). TRAV- and TRBV-specific primers primed first-strand cDNA, covering alpha and beta chains. The TCRs were subjected to amplification over roughly 18 PCR cycles employing a constant-region primer in conjunction with a V-primer adapter. TCRdb re-called the reads with MiXCR, one entry per CDR3 protein. In the table there are approximately 100,000 distinct CDR3 sequences, roughly 20% of which are singletons. V lost 4 bases and J lost 2, with 10 bases in between. This CDR3 spans 13 amino acids. Germline CDR1 reads SQVTM; CDR2 reads ANQGSEA.

The gene calls are TRBV29-1 and TRBJ2-3, with a tentative D call TRBD1 (6 bases). The sequences come from PBMCs, collected after low-dose radiotherapy plus immunotherapy. The receptor was derived from a male donor with prostate cancer. CDR3 loop: CSVGTGTTDTQYF. CDR3 DNA: TGCAGCGTTGGCACAGGGACCACAGATACGCAGTATTTT.